This TCR beta chain was recorded in a study of T cell clonality in common variable immunodeficiency (dated by TCRdb to about 2015). Study-wide findings and limitations: TCRbeta clonality was higher in CVID subjects than in healthy controls (t-test p = 0.018), and the increase was most characteristic of about a third of subjects. It was noted by the authors that sequencing of the repertoires of T cell subpopulations would be needed to clarify the cause of the increased clonality in CVID. Reportedly, TCRbeta sequences from CVID had fewer deletions and N-nucleotide insertions, and highly modified clones with 13 or more V deletions were absent from CVID. Patient heterogeneity within the CVID cohort put limits on correlating repertoire features with clinical complications. Fewer TCRbeta clones were shared among CVID subjects than among healthy controls (p < 0.0001). Even though DNA input was equal, the average per sample came to about 81,820 unique sequences for controls compared with about 30,000 for CVID samples.

CVID was diagnosed by standard criteria: serum IgG, IgA and/or IgM reduced below normal range, plus specific antibody deficiency. The CVID group comprised some 44 subjects, about 15 female and approximately 29 male, aged roughly 8 to 65 years with a mean age of roughly 38. Predominantly Caucasian heritage was noted among both the CVID patients and the healthy controls. At the time of study participation, every CVID subject had been on replacement immunoglobulin therapy for one year or longer. When blood was collected, none of the CVID subjects were ill or on immunomodulatory or immunosuppressive medication. Heparinized peripheral whole blood samples of about 5 to 9 ml were obtained from each donor. Genomic DNA from adults with common variable immune deficiency (CVID) and from healthy adult controls was used for sequencing of TCRbeta CDR3 repertoires. Diluted blood was density-centrifuged over Hypaque 1077 or Ficoll-Paque to isolate peripheral blood mononuclear cells. Unsorted mononuclear cells served as the source of genomic DNA, which was extracted either by Qiagen column purification or by a centrifugation-based method.

For sequencing input, CVID and control samples contributed equivalent amounts of genomic DNA. For every sample, a 60 bp segment covering the rearranged TCRbeta CDR3 region was amplified and then sequenced. The immunoSEQ assay, a bias-corrected multiplex PCR combined with high-throughput sequencing, was used to amplify TCRbeta. As for how the authors treated the data: Every unique nucleotide sequence counted as a clone and was annotated with V, D and J genes, copy number and frequency. Sequences were labeled productive if in frame, and non-productive if out of frame or containing stop codons. Clonality was calculated from Shannon's entropy as previously described. The predicted amino acid sequences of productive clones were used to derive mean CDR3 Kyte-Doolittle hydropathy. Scaled V gene usage was hierarchically clustered using Manhattan distance and complete linkage with the R hclust function. To assess clone sharing by CDR3 amino acid sequence, 12 repertoires per group were resampled over 100 rounds. The repertoires were searched for approximately 70 published EBV-specific TCRbeta sequences and almost 250 published CMV-specific TCRbeta sequences. A couple of CVID samples yielding fewer than 10,000 sequences were excluded from analysis, leaving fewer than 50 CVID repertoires. This immuneACCESS table, as held by TCRdb, lists in-frame sequences with V and J called but not all clones. Of the missing ones, under half trace to an unresolved V gene in checked studies; the others have no known cause. V, J and clone size are taken as reported in that table, and D and trimming were inferred from the DNA itself. The data for this sample show under 20,000 clones, each detected more than once. Of the sample, over 6.5% is held by the ten largest clones.

This clone was recorded at least ten times. The antigen it recognizes is unknown. The read is 3 residues too short to cover the CDR3 end, so that end is filled in from the germline J gene. CDR1 and CDR2 (WNHNN, SYGVQD) derive from the germline V gene (reference sequence). The CDR3 covers 14 residues, taking in both the cysteine and the phenylalanine. Sequencing covers 33 bases of the CDR3, shown here with the frame starting at base 1. V and J are trimmed by 6 bases and 5 bases, and the gene matches miss 9 bases of the junction. Sequencing was done on a sample of peripheral blood mononuclear cells. The receptor chain draws on TRBV10-1 and TRBJ2-5, and 7 junctional nucleotides match TRBD1. The receptor was isolated from a human donor with common variable immunodeficiency. Here the CDR3 is given as CASRRGQEEETQYF. The DNA read from the CDR3 is TGCGCCAGCAGGCGAGGACAGGAGGAGGAGACC.